The rows below give T cell receptor beta chains drawn from one sample of a study of T cells in Graves' hyperthyroidism and ophthalmopathy. MiXCR, applied by TCRdb to the multiplex PCR reads, yields one record per CDR3 protein. The repertoire holds approximately 600,000 distinct CDR3 sequences, with approximately 15% as singletons. What was sequenced was blood. These receptor sequences come from a woman in her twenties or thirties with Graves' hyperthyroidism that later progressed to Graves' ophthalmopathy. Each CDR3 is given with its conserved first and last residue. The D gene is left open where the match is weak.

>TRBJ2-7|.|TRBV28
CASSPQSVSSYEQYF
>TRBJ2-2|.|TRBV3-1
CASSQGQVNTGELFF
>TRBJ1-5|.|TRBV2
CASRGSEGQPQHF
>TRBJ1-1|.|TRBV29-1
CSVGSSGGAVFTEAFF
>TRBJ2-1|TRBD2|TRBV5-1
CASSPSGTEQFF
>TRBJ2-1|TRBD2|TRBV6-5
CASSYRGLAVNNEQFF
>TRBJ1-2|TRBD1|TRBV28
CASSFGPSYNRGYSSVEGYTF
>TRBJ2-7|.|TRBV2
CASLDSTAREQYF
>TRBJ2-3|.|TRBV20-1
CSARVGGPRDTQYF
>TRBJ2-1|TRBD2|TRBV12-3/TRBV12-4
CASSFLAGYNEQFF
>TRBJ1-4|.|TRBV12-3/TRBV12-4
CASSQVGAPGRGEKLFF
>TRBJ2-1|.|TRBV7-3
CASSLSGVLSDEQFF
>TRBJ2-7|.|TRBV5-8
CASSLGLLVWEQYF
>TRBJ2-1|.|TRBV28
CASRRWEAGPTHNEQFF
>TRBJ2-7|.|TRBV7-2
CASSSTGYYEQYF
>TRBJ2-7|TRBD2|TRBV20-1
CSAKYDGRTHEQYF
>TRBJ2-2|.|TRBV4-2
CASSLGVGVITGELFF
>TRBJ1-6|TRBD1|TRBV6-1
CATKEDRENSPLHF
>TRBJ2-7|TRBD1|TRBV6-1
CASRLGQVNEQYF
>TRBJ2-1|TRBD2|TRBV5-6
CASSGLAGGPSEQFF
>TRBJ2-3|.|TRBV20-1
CSASREYNTDTQYF
>TRBJ1-1|.|TRBV12-3/TRBV12-4
CASSSLAGETEAFF